The clone carrying this T cell receptor (beta chain) was seen at least ten times. Its antigen is not identified. In donors with ophthalmopathy, activity was moderate-to-severe, with CAS ≥3, NOSPECS ≥4 and duration under 3 months. Among the exclusions were patients with other autoimmune diseases, uncontrolled infections, pregnancy or lactation. The PBMCs used were ones drawn from approximately 10 ml of fresh peripheral blood. Germline loops: CDR1 SGHRS, CDR2 YFSETQ. V lost 3 bases to trimming and J lost 7 bases, with 13 bases between them. The CDR3 sequence is 14 residues long. This sample is drawn from a study of Graves' ophthalmopathy and Graves' hyperthyroidism. Scientists amplified the TCR beta CDR3 regions from RNA transcripts. HTBI-primed first-round RT-PCR preceded second-round multiplex PCR. TCRdb re-called the multiplex PCR reads through MiXCR, storing one row per CDR3 protein. Of around 600,000 distinct CDR3 sequences in the sample, 35% to 50% were seen once.

Findings of the study overall: Ophthalmopathy progression was predicted by the model at about 69% sensitivity and about 79% specificity.

Sequenced material: peripheral blood. The TCR sequence derives from an adult man with Graves' ophthalmopathy. The chain carries TRBV5-1 and TRBJ2-2, with D possibly being TRBD1 or TRBD2 (5 bases each). The CDR3 loop is CASSSRGADGELFF. The CDR3 coding sequence is TGCGCCAGCAGCTCGAGGGGTGCGGACGGGGAGCTGTTTTTT.